This is a list of T cell receptor beta chains from one sample in a study of T-cell memory formation after mild COVID-19. TCRdb reprocessed the 5' RACE reads with MiXCR, giving one entry per CDR3 protein. The data show around 470,000 distinct CDR3 sequences, around 18% seen once. Sequencing used PBMCs or a T cell subset sorted from them (not recorded which). The receptors derive from an adult woman who had mild COVID-19 (a few samples of this study predate the infection). Cell type and time point are not known. Each CDR3 is given with its conserved first and last residue. Fields, in order: clone size, D gene, V gene, J gene, CDR3 DNA, CDR3 protein. D genes are given only for firm matches. Rows may omit the clone size; those that give it use once, few, many or a size class.

few	.	TRBV20-1	TRBJ2-1	TGCAGTGCTAGAGGCGACTCGGGAATGGGCCAGTTCTTC	CSARGDSGMGQFF
few	TRBD1	TRBV6-5	TRBJ1-2	TGTGCCAGCAGTTACTCACATATCGACAGGGATGGCTACACCTTC	CASSYSHIDRDGYTF
.	.	TRBV7-9	TRBJ1-1	TGTGCCAGCAGCTTAGGGGCCTTAGAAGCTTTCTTT	CASSLGALEAFF
many	.	TRBV30	TRBJ1-2	TGTGCCTGGAGTGAGAGGCGGGGGGCGCACGGCACCTTC	CAWSERRGAHGTF
.	TRBD1	TRBV27	TRBJ2-7	TGTGCCAGCAGCTCGTTCGGCGGACAGGGGGACTACGAGCAGTACTTC	CASSSFGGQGDYEQYF
.	.	TRBV7-9	TRBJ2-5	TGTGCCAGCACCTTTCCAGAGACCGCCTCCCAAGAGACCCAGTACTTC	CASTFPETASQETQYF
.	.	TRBV5-1	TRBJ1-1	TGCGCCAGCAGTGTACAGGGTGAGAACACTGAAGCTTTCTTT	CASSVQGENTEAFF
.	.	TRBV5-6	TRBJ2-1	TGTGCCAGCAGCTTGGGGGGGGGCCTAGTCTCCTACAATGAGCAGTTCTTC	CASSLGGGLVSYNEQFF
.	.	TRBV2	TRBJ2-3	TGTGCCAGCAGTGACCCCCACGGACCTAGCACAGATACGCAGTATTTT	CASSDPHGPSTDTQYF
.	.	TRBV6-1	TRBJ1-1	TGTGCCAGCAGTGAGAGTCGCACTGAAGCTTTCTTT	CASSESRTEAFF
.	TRBD2	TRBV12-5	TRBJ2-7	TGTGCTAGTGTCCTAGGCGGGGGATCCTACGAGCAGTACTTC	CASVLGGGSYEQYF
few	.	TRBV19	TRBJ1-2	TGTGCCAGTAGCGATCGACAGAGAGGAGGTAATAGCTACACCTTC	CASSDRQRGGNSYTF
.	.	TRBV12-3/TRBV12-4	TRBJ2-1	TGTGCAAGCAGCCGGAATGACAATGAGCAGTTCTTC	CASSRNDNEQFF
.	TRBD1	TRBV20-1	TRBJ1-1	TGCAGTCCTGACAGGGGGGGCACTGAAGCTTTCTTT	CSPDRGGTEAFF
.	TRBD2	TRBV6-2/TRBV6-3	TRBJ2-1	TGTGCCAGCAAACCCAGCGGGAGGCTCGATGAGCAGTTCTTC	CASKPSGRLDEQFF
.	.	TRBV6-2/TRBV6-3	TRBJ2-5	TGTGCCAGCAGTCCCATGAGCAACCAGTACTTC	CASSPMSNQYF
few	.	TRBV7-2	TRBJ2-6	TGTGCCAGCAGCTTATCAGGGGCTTCGGGGGCCAACGTCCTGACTTTC	CASSLSGASGANVLTF
few	.	TRBV9	TRBJ1-5	TGTGCCAGCAGCGTAGGATCGAGTTTTCAGCCCCAGCATTTT	CASSVGSSFQPQHF
.	.	TRBV12-3/TRBV12-4	TRBJ2-2	TGTGCCAGCAGCCCCGCCCCCAAAACAGGGTGGTTTGGCGGGGAGCTGTTTTTT	CASSPAPKTGWFGGELFF
few	.	TRBV5-1	TRBJ1-4	TGCGCCAGCAGCTTCGGACGGAGGAATGAAAAACTGTTTTTT	CASSFGRRNEKLFF
.	TRBD1	TRBV15	TRBJ1-5	TGTGCCACCAGCAGAGATGGGCTCAGGGGGCGCGGGAATCAGCCCCAGCATTTT	CATSRDGLRGRGNQPQHF
few	.	TRBV12-3/TRBV12-4	TRBJ2-1	TGTGCCAGCACCTCTTCCGAGACAGACAATGAGCAGTTCTTC	CASTSSETDNEQFF
.	.	TRBV11-2	TRBJ1-6	TGTGCCAGCAGCTTAGCGCCGTGGAACTCACCCCTCCACTTT	CASSLAPWNSPLHF
.	.	TRBV5-1	TRBJ2-7	TGCGCCAGCAGCCGGGCCTTCGAGAATTACGAGCAGTACTTC	CASSRAFENYEQYF
few	.	TRBV7-9	TRBJ1-1	TGTGCCAGCAGCCTAAGGACGTCGATGAACACTGAAGCTTTCTTT	CASSLRTSMNTEAFF
few	.	TRBV25-1	TRBJ2-6	TGTGCCAGCAGTGAACCGGGGTTCAGCTCTGGGGCCAACGTCCTGACTTTC	CASSEPGFSSGANVLTF
few	TRBD2	TRBV14	TRBJ2-1	TGTGCCAGCAGCCAAGTAGGTAGCGGGAGCCATGAGCAGTTCTTC	CASSQVGSGSHEQFF
.	TRBD1	TRBV5-1	TRBJ2-7	TGCGCCAGCACAGACCCGAGACAGGGGGCAGGCGAGCAGTACTTC	CASTDPRQGAGEQYF